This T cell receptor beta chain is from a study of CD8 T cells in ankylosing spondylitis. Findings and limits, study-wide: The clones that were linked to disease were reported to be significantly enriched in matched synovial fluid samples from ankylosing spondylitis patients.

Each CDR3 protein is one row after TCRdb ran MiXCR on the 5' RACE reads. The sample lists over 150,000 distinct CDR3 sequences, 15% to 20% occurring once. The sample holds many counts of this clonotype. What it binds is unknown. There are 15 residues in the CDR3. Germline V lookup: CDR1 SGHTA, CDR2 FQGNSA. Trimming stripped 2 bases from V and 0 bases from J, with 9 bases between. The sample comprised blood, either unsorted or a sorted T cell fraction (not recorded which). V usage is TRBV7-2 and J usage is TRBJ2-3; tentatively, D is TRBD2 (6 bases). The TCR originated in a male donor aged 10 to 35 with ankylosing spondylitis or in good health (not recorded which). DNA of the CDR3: TGTGCCAGCAGCTTACCCAGCGGGAGCACAGATACGCAGTATTTT. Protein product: CASSLPSGSTDTQYF.